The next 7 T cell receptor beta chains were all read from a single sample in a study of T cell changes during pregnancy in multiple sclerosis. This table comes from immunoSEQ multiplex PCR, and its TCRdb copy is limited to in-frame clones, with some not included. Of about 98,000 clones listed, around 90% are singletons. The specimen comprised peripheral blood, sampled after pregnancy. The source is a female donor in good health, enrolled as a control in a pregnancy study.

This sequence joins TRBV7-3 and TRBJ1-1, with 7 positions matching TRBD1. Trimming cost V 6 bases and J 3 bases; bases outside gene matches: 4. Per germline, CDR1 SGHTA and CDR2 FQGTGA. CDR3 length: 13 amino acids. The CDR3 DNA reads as TGTGCCAGCAGGTACAGGGGTGACACTGAAGCTTTCTTT. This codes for CASRYRGDTEAFF.

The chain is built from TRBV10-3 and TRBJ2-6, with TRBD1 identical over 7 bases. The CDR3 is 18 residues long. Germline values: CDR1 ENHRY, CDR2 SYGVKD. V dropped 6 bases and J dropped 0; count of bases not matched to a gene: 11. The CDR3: CAIRIEQGPSSGANVLTF. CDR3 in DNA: TGTGCCATCAGGATTGAACAGGGGCCCAGCTCTGGGGCCAACGTCCTGACTTTC.

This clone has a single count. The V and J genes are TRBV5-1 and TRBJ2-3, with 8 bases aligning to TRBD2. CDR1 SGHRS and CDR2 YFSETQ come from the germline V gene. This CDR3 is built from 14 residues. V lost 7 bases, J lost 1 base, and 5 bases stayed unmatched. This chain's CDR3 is CASSISGGTDTQYF. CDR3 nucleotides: TGCGCCAGCTCGATTAGCGGGGGCACAGATACGCAGTATTTT.

The CDR3: CASSGRGGVTDTQYF. The CDR3 DNA is TGTGCCAGCAGCGGACGGGGGGGCGTGACAGATACGCAGTATTTT. The rearrangement links TRBV5-4 to TRBJ2-3; 8 bases are shared with TRBD2. This CDR3 comprises 15 residues. The germline gives CDR1 SGHNT, CDR2 YYREEE (reference sequence). V lost 4 bases to trimming and J lost 3 bases; unmatched junction nucleotides: 7.

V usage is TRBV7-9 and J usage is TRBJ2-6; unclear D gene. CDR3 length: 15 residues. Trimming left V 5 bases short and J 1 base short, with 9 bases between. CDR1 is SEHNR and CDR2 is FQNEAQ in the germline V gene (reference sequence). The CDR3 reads CASSGLTSGANVLTF. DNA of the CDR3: TGTGCCAGCAGCGGGCTAACTTCTGGGGCCAACGTCCTGACTTTC. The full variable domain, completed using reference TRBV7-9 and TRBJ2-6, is DTGVSQNPRHKITKRGQNVTFRCDPISEHNRLYWYRQTLGQGPEFLTYFQNEAQLEKSRLLSDRFSAERPKGSFSTLEIQRTEQGDSAMYLCASSGLTSGANVLTFGAGSRLTVL.

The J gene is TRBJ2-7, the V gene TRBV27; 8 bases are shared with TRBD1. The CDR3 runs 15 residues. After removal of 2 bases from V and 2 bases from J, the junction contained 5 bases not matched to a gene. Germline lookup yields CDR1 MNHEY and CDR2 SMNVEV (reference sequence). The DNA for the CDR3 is TGTGCCAGCAGTTTAGGCAGGGGGCAGACCTACGAGCAGTACTTC. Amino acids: CASSLGRGQTYEQYF.

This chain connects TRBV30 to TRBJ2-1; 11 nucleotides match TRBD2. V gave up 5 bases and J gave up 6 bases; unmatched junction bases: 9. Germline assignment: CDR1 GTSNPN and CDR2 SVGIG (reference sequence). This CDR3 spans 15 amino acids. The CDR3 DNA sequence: TGTGCCTGGGACTATCTTAGCGGGGGGGGCAATGAGCAGTTCTTC. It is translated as CAWDYLSGGGNEQFF.